This T cell receptor (beta chain) appears in the sequencing data of a study of T cell repertoires in cytomegalovirus infection. MiXCR was run by TCRdb on the reads, yielding one entry per CDR3 protein. This sample yields approximately 990,000 distinct CDR3 sequences, of which approximately 30% are seen a single time; around 15% belongs to the top ten. The CDR3 spans 15 residues. V was clipped by 5 bases and J by 0 bases, with 11 bases between them. CDR1 is KGHSH and CDR2 is LQKENI in the germline V gene. Comments on this clonotype: Its antigen is currently unknown.

This chain connects TRBV18 to TRBJ1-3, with D possibly being TRBD1 (6 bases). The sequencing here drew on cultured CD8+ T cells from PBMCs, taken from culture after CMV antigen stimulation. The source is a human donor in good health (CMV status not recorded). Some clones in this sample may be carry-over from other donors' samples. This chain's CDR3 is CASSGAGDSGNTIYF. In DNA form, the CDR3 reads TGTGCCAGCTCAGGAGCAGGGGACTCTGGAAACACCATATATTTT.